Following are 20 T cell receptor beta chains from one sample sequenced in a study of blood T cell repertoires in COVID-19. Clones were read by immunoSEQ multiplex PCR, and TCRdb kept only the in-frame ones, dropping some. In the table there are 85,000 to 130,000 clones, about 89% of which are singletons. Sequencing was done on a sample of peripheral blood. The receptors originated from a human donor in a cohort sampled during active COVID-19.

J is TRBJ1-3 and V is TRBV7-6, with D tentatively TRBD1 (5 bases). Trimming took 2 bases from V and 0 from J, leaving 11 bases between them. The CDR3 is made up of 16 amino acids. Germline-derived CDR1 and CDR2 are SGHVS and FNYEAQ. CDR3 sequence reads: CASSLSQGSSGNTIYF. CDR3 sequence (DNA): TGTGCCAGCAGCTTAAGCCAGGGCAGCTCTGGAAACACCATATATTTT.

The rearrangement uses TRBV3-1 (or the pseudogene TRBV3-2) and TRBJ2-3; 8 bases map to TRBD2. CDR3 length equals 16 residues. The J segment lost 4 bases and the V segment lost 3 bases, leaving 9 bases of the junction unmatched. Germline CDR1 is LGHDT and CDR2 is YNNKEL (reference sequence). This CDR3 reads CASSQGSGRTADTQYF. The CDR3 region has the DNA TGTGCCAGCAGCCAGGGAAGCGGGAGAACGGCAGATACGCAGTATTTT.

The chain links TRBV28 to TRBJ2-7; D gene unclear. Germline V gene lookup returns CDR1 MDHEN and CDR2 SYDVKM. This CDR3 region has 16 residues. Between the trimmed V and J ends, which lost 7 bases and 2 bases, there was a span of 21 bases. The CDR3 DNA reads as TGTGCCAGCAAGGTTGAAGGAGACGCGACGACCTACGAGCAGTACTTC. Translating it yields CASKVEGDATTYEQYF. The full variable domain, rest sourced from reference TRBV28 and TRBJ2-7, is DVKVTQSSRYLVKRTGEKVFLECVQDMDHENMFWYRQDPGLGLRLIYFSYDVKMKEKGDIPEGYSVSREKKERFSLILESASTNQTSMYLCASKVEGDATTYEQYFGPGTRLTVT.

As DNA, the CDR3 is TGTGCCAGCAGCCTTATTTCGAGCAGGGCGAAAAATGAGCAGTTCTTC. Its protein is CASSLISSRAKNEQFF. The gene calls are TRBV3-1 (or the pseudogene TRBV3-2) and TRBJ2-1, with D possibly TRBD1 on 5 matching bases. This CDR3 is built from 16 residues. Trimming left V 4 bases short and J 7 bases short, with 20 bases between. Germline CDR1 is LGHDT and CDR2 is YNNKEL (reference sequence).

The DNA of the CDR3 is TGTGCCAGCAGCTTACAGGGAGGGGGGACAATCGAGCAGTTCTTC. It specifies CASSLQGGGTIEQFF. The chain combines TRBV28 with TRBJ2-1, with D perhaps TRBD2 (7 bases). V lost 6 bases, J lost 10 bases, and 22 bases lay in between. CDR3 length equals 15 residues. In germline, CDR1 is MDHEN, CDR2 SYDVKM.

The chain has TRBV9 and TRBJ2-1; 10 positions agree with TRBD1. The CDR3 totals 15 residues. Trimming at V came to 4 bases and at J to 4 bases, leaving 5 bases not matched to a gene. Germline CDR1 SGDLS, CDR2 YYNGEE. The CDR3 is CASSPGQGPYNEQFF. In DNA, the CDR3 is TGTGCCAGCAGCCCGGGACAGGGGCCTTACAATGAGCAGTTCTTC.

Here the CDR3 reads CASSYQSTGRETQYF. Here the CDR3 DNA reads TGTGCCAGCAGTTACCAGTCGACAGGGAGGGAGACCCAGTACTTC. The chain combines TRBV6-5 with TRBJ2-5; tentatively, D is TRBD1 (7 bases). The CDR3 contains 15 residues. V was trimmed by 2 bases and J by 5 bases, leaving 15 bases between them. CDR1 and CDR2 from the germline V gene are MNHEY and SVGAGI.

The V gene is TRBV2, the J gene TRBJ2-7, with TRBD1 identical over 10 bases. V dropped 8 bases and J dropped 2; count of bases not matched to a gene: 6. Germline CDR1 reads SNHLY; CDR2 reads FYNNEI. The CDR3 is 14 residues long. The CDR3 loop is CASCRDRGAYEQYF. CDR3 nucleotide sequence: TGTGCCAGCTGCCGGGACAGGGGTGCCTACGAGCAGTACTTC.

The chain carries TRBV4-1 and TRBJ1-2; TRBD1 is a possible D gene (5 bases). Germline-derived CDR1 and CDR2 are MGHRA and YSYEKL. This CDR3 region has 16 residues. V was shortened by 0 bases and J by 7 bases, with 18 bases between the two germline ends. Here the CDR3 reads CASSQDSAGTSGGYTF. CDR3 coding DNA: TGCGCCAGCAGCCAAGATTCGGCGGGGACCTCTGGTGGCTACACCTTC.

The chain's CDR3 is CASSFGQGLRGYTF. In DNA, the CDR3 is TGTGCCAGCAGTTTTGGACAGGGTCTACGGGGCTACACCTTC. The rearrangement links TRBV6-5 to TRBJ1-2; 8 nucleotides match TRBD1. V was clipped by 4 bases and J by 8 bases; unmatched bases: 9. The germline V gene has CDR1 MNHEY and CDR2 SVGAGI. The CDR3 runs to 14 residues.

The genes are TRBV6-6 and TRBJ2-2; 9 bases map to TRBD1. The CDR3 extends over 13 amino acids. Germline CDR1 is MNHNY and CDR2 is SVGAGI (reference sequence). Unmatched junction bases numbered 1, after V lost 5 bases and J lost 6 bases. In nucleotides, the CDR3 is TGTGCCAGCAGTAGACAGGGGGCCGGGGAGCTGTTTTTT. Translated, it gives CASSRQGAGELFF.

The V and J genes are TRBV29-1 and TRBJ2-1; D is unresolved. CDR1 is SQVTM, CDR2 ANQGSEA, per germline. The CDR3 spans 12 residues. Trimming left V 3 bases short and J 3 bases short, with 6 bases between. The CDR3 nucleotides read TGCAGCGTTGAGTACAGCTACAATGAGCAGTTCTTC. This codes for CSVEYSYNEQFF.

V usage is TRBV28 and J usage is TRBJ1-5, with TRBD1 matching over 7 bases. The CDR3 consists of 15 residues. Trimming removed 6 bases from V and 0 bases from J; junction bases left unmatched: 5. In germline, CDR1 is MDHEN, CDR2 SYDVKM. The CDR3 DNA sequence: TGTGCCAGCAGACGGACAGGCTATAGCAATCAGCCCCAGCATTTT. Translated, it gives CASRRTGYSNQPQHF.

The chain has TRBV11-3 and TRBJ2-1; 10 bases fit TRBD2. J was trimmed by 6 bases and V by 5 bases; bases with no gene match: 7. Germline CDR1 reads SGHNT; CDR2 reads YENEEA. The CDR3 extends over 15 amino acids. The CDR3 loop reads CASSPAGGRSNEQFF. For the CDR3, the DNA is TGTGCCAGCAGCCCAGCGGGGGGGCGCTCCAATGAGCAGTTCTTC.

The chain employs TRBV6-1 and TRBJ1-5, with TRBD1 as a possible D gene (5 bases). The germline gives CDR1 MNHNS, CDR2 SASEGT. The CDR3 totals 14 residues. V was shortened by 0 bases and J by 6 bases, with 9 bases between the two germline ends. CDR3 sequence: CASSEAGTAQPQHF. In nucleotides, the CDR3 is TGTGCCAGCAGTGAAGCAGGGACTGCTCAGCCCCAGCATTTT.

This clone was counted between two and nine times. The chain employs TRBV10-1 and TRBJ2-7; a possible D gene is TRBD2 (5 bases). V was clipped by 10 bases and J by 3 bases, with 10 bases between them. Germline CDR1 reads WNHNN; CDR2 reads SYGVQD (reference sequence). The CDR3 is 11 residues long. CDR3 loop: CAIPSGYEQYF. The CDR3 bases are TGCGCCATCCCGAGCGGCTACGAGCAGTACTTC.

This chain connects TRBV18 to TRBJ2-2, with TRBD1 matching 8 bases. From germline, CDR1 is KGHSH and CDR2 LQKENI. The CDR3 covers 15 residues. V shed 3 bases, J shed 1 base, and the junction held 1 base outside the gene matches. The CDR3 sequence is CASSPGQENTGELFF. The CDR3, as DNA: TGTGCCAGCTCACCGGGACAGGAGAACACCGGGGAGCTGTTTTTT.

This clone was seen a few times. The V and J genes are TRBV3-1 (or the pseudogene TRBV3-2) and TRBJ2-2, with D possibly matching TRBD2 (5 bases). Germline assignment: CDR1 LGHDT and CDR2 YNNKEL (reference sequence). Between the trimmed V and J ends, which lost 3 bases and 1 base, there was a span of 15 bases. The CDR3 loop spans 17 amino acids. The CDR3 reads CASSHSAARVNTGELFF. CDR3 nucleotides: TGTGCCAGCAGCCACTCCGCCGCGAGGGTGAACACCGGGGAGCTGTTTTTT.

The rearrangement links TRBV19 to TRBJ1-2; unclear D gene. Between the trimmed V and J ends, which lost 4 bases and 10 bases, there was a span of 16 bases. The CDR3 has 13 residues. Germline CDR1 reads LNHDA; CDR2 reads SQIVND (reference sequence). CDR3 protein: CASSTGPLEDYTF. Written as DNA, the CDR3 is TGTGCCAGTAGTACAGGACCCTTGGAGGACTACACCTTC.

V usage is TRBV27 and J usage is TRBJ1-3, with D maybe TRBD1 (5 bases). Germline V gene lookup returns CDR1 MNHEY and CDR2 SMNVEV (reference sequence). The CDR3 is 15 residues long. V lost 5 bases to trimming and J lost 3 bases, with 14 bases between them. The CDR3 is CASSLRGGGGNTIYF. The CDR3 nucleotides are TGTGCCAGCAGTCTCCGCGGGGGAGGTGGAAACACCATATATTTT.